Sequencing of this T cell receptor (beta chain) was carried out in a study of human T cells and chemical hapten exposure. Germline V gene data show CDR1 as SGHRS and CDR2 as YFSETQ. With 1 base clipped from V and 3 bases from J, the junction kept 2 bases outside the gene matches. This CDR3 is 15 amino acids long. Library preparation tagged each individual cDNA molecule with a unique molecular identifier. From the RACE reads, TCRdb called clonotypes with MiXCR, one entry per CDR3 protein. The profile shows 50,000 to 65,000 distinct CDR3 sequences, approximately 6.7% of them singletons. Time point: pre-sensitization, week 0. Regarding treatment: therapeutic diphenylcyclopropenone sensitization with weekly scalp DPC. Suited to DPC and affected by alopecia, the donors ranged from 18 to 70 years old. Ten or more counts support this clonotype.

The origin of this receptor is a woman in her thirties with alopecia areata. Some clones in this sample may be carry-over from other donors' samples. This chain uses TRBV5-1 with TRBJ2-7; the match to TRBD2 covers 12 bases. Material: whole blood, obtained in connection with sensitization to the hapten diphenylcyclopropenone (DPC). CDR3 in DNA: TGCGCCAGCAGCTTGTGGACTAGCGGGGTCTACGAGCAGTACTTC. This gives the protein CASSLWTSGVYEQYF.